These 32 T cell receptor beta chains were all obtained from the same sample, sequenced in a study of cytomegalovirus exposure and HLA in healthy donors. The assay was immunoSEQ multiplex PCR, and TCRdb's table has in-frame clones only and misses some. This sample has more than 80,000 clones, with roughly 90% found just once. The specimen was PBMCs. These receptors were collected from a woman younger than 30 in good health and CMV-seropositive.

This chain connects TRBV6-6 to TRBJ2-2, with D unclear. The CDR3 has 13 amino acids. Germline V CDR1 and CDR2: MNHNY, SVGAGI (reference sequence). Trimming took 5 bases from V and 6 from J, leaving 10 bases between them. This chain's CDR3 is CASSPQDAGELFF. The CDR3 region has the DNA TGTGCCAGCAGTCCACAAGATGCCGGGGAGCTGTTTTTT.

V gene TRBV28 combines with J gene TRBJ1-1, with D perhaps matching TRBD1 (5 bases). The germline gives CDR1 MDHEN, CDR2 SYDVKM. The CDR3 is made up of 14 amino acids. The V end lost 5 bases, the J end lost 5 bases, and 15 bases lay between the germline ends. The CDR3 DNA is TGTGCCAGCAGTCTAGGGACTATGAGGACTGAAGCTTTCTTT. Its protein is CASSLGTMRTEAFF.

V usage is TRBV10-3 and J usage is TRBJ1-6; 7 positions agree with TRBD1. V was clipped by 6 bases and J by 6 bases; unmatched bases: 5. Germline CDR1 reads ENHRY; CDR2 reads SYGVKD. The CDR3 covers 14 residues. CDR3 loop: CAIRNQGGNSPLHF. CDR3 bases: TGTGCCATCAGGAACCAGGGGGGTAATTCACCCCTCCACTTT.

The gene calls are TRBV29-1 and TRBJ1-1; D not resolved. CDR3 length: 11 residues. The germline V gene encodes CDR1 SQVTM and CDR2 ANQGSEA. V lost 5 bases to trimming and J lost 0 bases, with 4 bases between them. The CDR3 DNA reads TGCAGCGTTCTAGTGAACACTGAAGCTTTCTTT. This encodes CSVLVNTEAFF.

This clone has only a few counts. The chain joins TRBV2 to TRBJ1-2; unclear D gene. Germline V gene data show CDR1 as SNHLY and CDR2 as FYNNEI. V lost 8 bases and J lost 5, with 9 bases in between. The CDR3 contains 11 residues. CDR3 amino acids: CASQKLYGYTF. The DNA of the CDR3 is TGTGCCAGCCAAAAATTGTATGGCTACACCTTC.

The chain carries TRBV2 and TRBJ2-6, with a tentative D call TRBD1 (6 bases). The CDR3 covers 15 residues. Trimming left V 5 bases short and J 0 bases short, with 8 bases between. The germline CDR1 and CDR2 sequences are SNHLY and FYNNEI. The CDR3 protein is CASSTGSSGANVLTF. The CDR3 DNA sequence: TGTGCCAGCAGTACAGGGTCCTCTGGGGCCAACGTCCTGACTTTC. Together with reference TRBV2 and TRBJ2-6, the CDR3 gives the full variable domain: EPEVTQTPSHQVTQMGQEVILRCVPISNHLYFYWYRQILGQKVEFLVSFYNNEISEKSEIFDDQFSVERPDGSNFTLKIRSTKLEDSAMYFCASSTGSSGANVLTFGAGSRLTVL.

Notes on this clone: Mismatch with germline at one junction end may stem from a read error. This chain links TRBV4-2 with TRBJ2-7, with 7 positions matching TRBD1. The CDR3 loop spans 16 amino acids. Germline V gene lookup returns CDR1 LGHNA and CDR2 YNFKEQ. The CDR3 region is CASSKENRDRGYEQYF. The CDR3 nucleotides read TGTGCCAGCAGCAAAGAGAACCGGGACAGAGGTTACGAGCAGTACTTC.

The sample holds a few counts of this clone. The chain is built from TRBV6-5 and TRBJ1-2; 11 nucleotides agree with TRBD1. Germline assignment: CDR1 MNHEY and CDR2 SVGAGI. V lost 5 bases and J lost 5; bases outside the gene matches: 4. The length of the CDR3 is 14 residues. Here the CDR3 DNA reads TGTGCCAGCAGTCGGACAGGGGGCGGATATGGCTACACCTTC. Protein: CASSRTGGGYGYTF.

The gene calls are TRBV29-1 and TRBJ1-1, with D possibly matching TRBD1 (6 bases). The germline V gene encodes CDR1 SQVTM and CDR2 ANQGSEA. The V gene lost 4 bases and the J gene lost 5 bases, with 17 bases spanning the gap. The CDR3 contains 14 residues. The CDR3 reads CSVVPTGRGTEAFF. In DNA form, the CDR3 reads TGCAGCGTTGTGCCGACAGGTAGGGGGACTGAAGCTTTCTTT.

This clone was seen only a few times. V is TRBV5-6 and J is TRBJ1-2; no reliable D call. The CDR3 loop spans 13 amino acids. Germline V gene lookup returns CDR1 SGHDT and CDR2 YYEEEE. The V and J ends lost 4 bases and 3 bases respectively, with 10 bases between them. The CDR3 loop reads CASSHRQDYGYTF. As DNA, the CDR3 is TGTGCCAGCAGCCACCGGCAGGACTATGGCTACACCTTC.

This clone was counted a few times. V and J are TRBV2 and TRBJ1-2, with 7 bases lining up with TRBD1. This CDR3 region has 14 residues. Germline CDR1 SNHLY, CDR2 FYNNEI. Trimming took 8 bases from V and 4 from J; bases not matched to a gene: 10. The CDR3 protein is CASGSWDSSYGYTF. The CDR3 DNA follows: TGTGCCAGCGGCTCGTGGGACAGCTCCTATGGCTACACCTTC.

This rearrangement joins TRBV4-2 to TRBJ2-5; D is unclear. CDR1 is LGHNA and CDR2 is YNFKEQ in the germline V gene. Trimming removed 1 base from V and 2 bases from J, with 11 bases in between. The CDR3 covers 15 residues. This chain's CDR3 is CASSQGVASQETQYF. The CDR3 region has the DNA TGTGCCAGCAGCCAAGGGGTGGCTAGTCAAGAGACCCAGTACTTC.

CDR3 in DNA: TGTGCCAGCAGTTTCGGTTACGGGGACGGGGGGGCAGAGGACATTCAGTACTTC. This translates into CASSFGYGDGGAEDIQYF. The chain uses TRBV28 and TRBJ2-4; 8 nucleotides align to TRBD2. Germline V gives CDR1 MDHEN, CDR2 SYDVKM. Unmatched junction bases numbered 18, after V lost 3 bases and J lost 8 bases. The CDR3 length is 18 residues.

The rearrangement uses TRBV28 and TRBJ1-1, with TRBD1 matching 7 bases. CDR3 length equals 15 residues. After removal of 7 bases from V and 0 bases from J, the junction contained 8 bases not matched to a gene. From germline, CDR1 is MDHEN and CDR2 SYDVKM. The CDR3 nucleotides are TGTGCCAGCAATCGGGACAGCTTCATGAACACTGAAGCTTTCTTT. This sequence encodes CASNRDSFMNTEAFF.

This clone occurred once. The J gene is TRBJ2-5, the V gene TRBV7-9; 13 nucleotides match TRBD2. The CDR3 is 18 amino acids. Germline V gives CDR1 SEHNR, CDR2 FQNEAQ (reference sequence). V lost 5 bases to trimming and J lost 0 bases; unmatched junction nucleotides: 9. The CDR3 DNA reads TGTGCCAGCAGCAGCCGACTAGCGGGGGGCGCCTACCAAGAGACCCAGTACTTC. Amino acids: CASSSRLAGGAYQETQYF.

The chain recombines TRBV4-3 with TRBJ2-3; 9 nucleotides agree with TRBD2. CDR1 is LGHNA, CDR2 YSLEER, per germline. The CDR3 length is 15 residues. The V and J ends lost 1 base and 6 bases, in that order; junction bases with no gene match: 5. The CDR3 DNA reads TGCGCCAGCAGCCAAGCGCGCGGGGGGGCGGATACGCAGTATTTT. Translation gives CASSQARGGADTQYF.

The chain couples TRBV19 to TRBJ1-2, with 8 bases identical to TRBD1. V shed 4 bases, J shed 8 bases, and the junction held 12 bases outside the gene matches. Germline CDR1 reads LNHDA; CDR2 reads SQIVND (reference sequence). This CDR3 is 15 amino acids long. As DNA, the CDR3 is TGTGCCAGTAGTACCCACTTTACAGGGGGACCCGGCTACACCTTC. Its translation: CASSTHFTGGPGYTF.

The chain has TRBV19 and TRBJ1-2; the match to TRBD1 covers 7 bases. The CDR3 extends over 15 amino acids. Losses at the gene ends were 5 bases for V and 4 bases for J; bases not matched to a gene: 10. Germline CDR1 reads LNHDA; CDR2 reads SQIVND (reference sequence). The CDR3 DNA is TGTGCCAGTAGTCCCACAGGGGTCCTCCCCTATGGCTACACCTTC. Its protein is CASSPTGVLPYGYTF.

This clone was counted many times. This rearrangement joins TRBV5-5 to TRBJ2-7; TRBD1 is a possible D gene (6 bases). Germline V gene sequence: CDR1 SGHKS, CDR2 YYEKEE (reference sequence). V was shortened by 0 bases and J by 2 bases, with 9 bases between the two germline ends. The length of the CDR3 is 14 residues. The CDR3, as DNA: TGTGCCAGCAGCTTGGACGAGGGGGCCTACGAGCAGTACGTC. It yields the protein CASSLDEGAYEQYV.

This chain connects TRBV27 to TRBJ2-3, with TRBD2 matching 8 bases. The V segment lost 6 bases and the J segment 2 bases; nucleotides outside the gene matches: 4. Germline values: CDR1 MNHEY, CDR2 SMNVEV (reference sequence). This CDR3 region has 14 residues. The CDR3 coding sequence is TGTGCCAGCAGCAGAGCGGGGGTCACAGATACGCAGTATTTT. This codes for CASSRAGVTDTQYF.

Turning to this clone: The germline gene is not matched at one end of the junction; a read error may be the cause. This chain joins TRBV28 and TRBJ1-6, with D unclear. Germline loops: CDR1 MDHEN, CDR2 SYDVKM. The CDR3 totals 17 residues. For the CDR3, the DNA is TGTGCCAGCAGTGGAGGTAGAGCCACTAAACTAAATTCGCCCCTCCACTTT. Protein sequence: CASSGGRATKLNSPLHF.

Of note for this clone: The junction departs from germline at one end; a sequencing error may be responsible. This chain joins TRBV10-3 and TRBJ2-1, with 10 bases matching TRBD2. The CDR3 totals 15 residues. Germline values: CDR1 ENHRY, CDR2 SYGVKD. Here the CDR3 reads CAISRAGGPDNGQFF. The CDR3 DNA sequence: TGTGCCATCAGCCGAGCGGGGGGGCCTGACAATGGGCAGTTCTTC.

The rearrangement uses TRBV11-3 and TRBJ2-1, with D perhaps TRBD2 (7 bases). From germline, CDR1 is SGHNT and CDR2 YENEEA. The CDR3 has 19 residues. V lost 1 base, J lost 6 bases, and 25 bases lay in between. DNA of the CDR3: TGTGCCAGCAGCTTAGGGCGGACCTTTAGGGGGGGGCCGTTCAATGAGCAGTTCTTC. Its protein is CASSLGRTFRGGPFNEQFF.

V is TRBV27 and J is TRBJ2-1; maybe TRBD2 (5 bases). Trimming stripped 2 bases from V and 10 bases from J, with 9 bases between. The CDR3 has 12 amino acids. Germline lookup yields CDR1 MNHEY and CDR2 SMNVEV (reference sequence). CDR3 sequence reads: CASSLTAAEQFF. CDR3 bases: TGTGCCAGCAGTTTAACAGCGGCAGAGCAGTTCTTC.

The V call is TRBV19, the J call TRBJ1-2; D is unresolved. CDR1 and CDR2 from the germline V gene are LNHDA and SQIVND (reference sequence). The CDR3 consists of 12 residues. V was clipped by 3 bases and J by 5 bases, with 7 bases between them. CDR3 coding DNA: TGTGCCAGTAGTATCCTAGGTTATGGCTACACCTTC. Its translation: CASSILGYGYTF.

The rearrangement joins TRBV5-6 to TRBJ1-4; D possibly corresponds to TRBD1 (6 bases). CDR1 and CDR2 (germline): SGHDT, YYEEEE. The CDR3 totals 12 residues. V lost 3 bases and J 8 bases, leaving 8 bases between the germline ends. The CDR3, as DNA: TGTGCCAGCAGCTGGGGGGGCGAAAAACTGTTTTTT. This translates into CASSWGGEKLFF.

V gene TRBV5-4 combines with J gene TRBJ2-5; D perhaps matches TRBD2 (5 bases). Germline loops: CDR1 SGHNT, CDR2 YYREEE (reference sequence). The CDR3 loop spans 14 amino acids. Trimming removed 2 bases from V and 2 bases from J, with 10 bases in between. Here the CDR3 reads CASSFRGGQETQYF. The DNA of the CDR3 is TGTGCCAGCAGCTTCCGAGGAGGTCAAGAGACCCAGTACTTC. The entire variable domain, with the rest obtained from reference TRBV5-4 and TRBJ2-5, is as follows: ETGVTQSPTHLIKTRGQQVTLRCSSQSGHNTVSWYQQALGQGPQFIFQYYREEENGRGNFPPRFSGLQFPNYSSELNVNALELDDSALYLCASSFRGGQETQYFGPGTRLLVL.

This clone was picked up one time. This sequence joins TRBV19 and TRBJ2-7, with TRBD1 identical over 8 bases. Germline assignment: CDR1 LNHDA and CDR2 SQIVND (reference sequence). With V trimmed by 4 bases and J by 3 bases, 5 bases remained unmatched. The CDR3 spans 14 residues. CDR3: CASSSAGQGYEQYF. In nucleotides, the CDR3 is TGTGCCAGTAGTAGTGCAGGACAGGGCTACGAGCAGTACTTC.

The chain has TRBV28 and TRBJ2-3; TRBD1 might be the D (7 bases). The germline V gene has CDR1 MDHEN and CDR2 SYDVKM. The CDR3 is 15 residues long. Deletions cut 4 bases from V and 0 bases from J, with 11 bases between. This CDR3 is CASSSRGASTDTQYF. The CDR3 coding sequence is TGTGCCAGCAGTTCCAGGGGGGCTAGCACAGATACGCAGTATTTT.

Comments on this clone: A read error may account for a junction end that differs from germline. This chain links TRBV27 with TRBJ2-3, with a possible D match to TRBD2 (6 bases). Germline V gives CDR1 MNHEY, CDR2 SMNVEV (reference sequence). This CDR3 is built from 14 residues. CDR3 DNA sequence: TGTGCCAGCAGTCTATCTAGCGAGGCAGATACGCAGTATTTT. Protein product: CASSLSSEADTQYF.

A single count supports this clone. This sequence joins TRBV18 and TRBJ2-2, with D unresolved. From germline, CDR1 is KGHSH and CDR2 LQKENI. The V gene lost 7 bases and the J gene lost 2 bases, with 8 bases spanning the gap. The CDR3 has 13 residues. The CDR3 sequence: CASFDTNTGELFF. The CDR3 region has the DNA TGTGCCAGCTTCGACACAAACACCGGGGAGCTGTTTTTT. The full variable domain, completed using reference TRBV18 and TRBJ2-2, is NAGVMQNPRHLVRRRGQEARLRCSPMKGHSHVYWYRQLPEEGLKFMVYLQKENIIDESGMPKERFSAEFPKEGPSILRIQQVVRGDSAAYFCASFDTNTGELFFGEGSRLTVL.

DNA of the CDR3: TGTGCCAGTAGTATACAGGGGGCTCGGTATGGCTACACCTTC. This gives the protein CASSIQGARYGYTF. This chain links TRBV19 with TRBJ1-2; 8 bases line up with TRBD1. Germline trimming cut 2 bases from V and 5 bases from J; bases unmatched to any gene: 4. Germline values: CDR1 LNHDA, CDR2 SQIVND (reference sequence). The CDR3 sequence is 14 residues long. The full variable domain, completed using reference TRBV19 and TRBJ1-2, is DGGITQSPKYLFRKEGQNVTLSCEQNLNHDAMYWYRQDPGQGLRLIYYSQIVNDFQKGDIAEGYSVSREKKESFPLTVTSAQKNPTAFYLCASSIQGARYGYTFGSGTRLTVV.